This T cell receptor beta chain was sequenced for a study of blood T cell repertoires in COVID-19. For the study at large: Samples came from the United States, Italy and Spain, spanning acute and convalescent COVID-19. From T cells, B-cell-depleted T cells, or PBMCs came the material, which was cDNA or gDNA.

In its sample, this clone was seen once. Per the original methods: Nucleated cell number was recorded as an estimate derived from reference gene primer amplification. Here immunoSEQ multiplex PCR was the method, and the copy in TCRdb shows in-frame clones only, minus some. V, J and clone size are taken as reported in that table, and D and trimming were inferred from the DNA itself. The data hold fewer than 150,000 clones, with around three quarters observed a single time. V lost 6 bases and J lost 2, with 16 bases in between. The germline gives CDR1 WSHSY, CDR2 SAAADI. There are 16 residues in the CDR3.

The sequencing input was peripheral blood. The receptor was isolated from a human donor in a cohort sampled during active COVID-19. J is TRBJ2-2 and V is TRBV10-2; maybe TRBD1 (6 bases). For the CDR3, the DNA is TGCGCCAGCAGCGCAACCGGGACATCTAACACCGGGGAGCTGTTTTTT. Protein product: CASSATGTSNTGELFF.